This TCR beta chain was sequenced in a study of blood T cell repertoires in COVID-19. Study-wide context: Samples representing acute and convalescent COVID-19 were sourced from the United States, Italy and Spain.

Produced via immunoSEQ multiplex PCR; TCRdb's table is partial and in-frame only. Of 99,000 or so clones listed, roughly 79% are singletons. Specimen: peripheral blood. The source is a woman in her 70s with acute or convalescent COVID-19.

The CDR3 sequence: CATSREGGGGGYGYTF. In nucleotides, the CDR3 is TGTGCCACCAGCAGGGAGGGAGGAGGAGGCGGCTATGGCTACACCTTC. The chain is built from TRBV15 and TRBJ1-2; D remains unclear. V was pared by 3 bases and J by 4 bases, with 18 bases between. Germline V CDR1 and CDR2: LNHNV, YYDKDF (reference sequence). The CDR3 contains 16 residues.